The 21 T cell receptor beta chains below come from one sample, sequenced in a study of cytomegalovirus exposure and HLA in healthy donors. PCR used 60 Vbeta primers and 13 Jbeta primers. Sequencing was performed with immunoSEQ multiplex PCR; in TCRdb, only in-frame clones are kept and a portion is missing. This sample has under 150,000 clones, with roughly 80% found just once. The sequenced sample was PBMCs. All receptors come from a male donor in good health and CMV-seronegative.

The chain couples TRBV29-1 to TRBJ2-1; TRBD2 aligns across 8 bases. This CDR3 region has 14 residues. V lost 5 bases and J lost 9; bases outside the gene matches: 12. Germline lookup yields CDR1 SQVTM and CDR2 ANQGSEA. The CDR3 nucleotides read TGCAGCGTTCGACCCCCGGACACTAGCGGTGAGCAGTTCTTC. Its translation is CSVRPPDTSGEQFF.

This clone was seen only a few times. The chain combines TRBV28 with TRBJ1-2; D may be TRBD1 (5 bases). This CDR3 has 15 amino acids. Germline V gives CDR1 MDHEN, CDR2 SYDVKM. The germline V and J ends were trimmed by 7 bases and 5 bases, with 20 bases remaining between them. The CDR3 DNA reads as TGTGCCAGCATTTCTCCAGGGCGCTTGGGTTATGGCTACACCTTC. Its protein product is CASISPGRLGYGYTF.

Only a few counts were recorded for this clone. The rearrangement uses TRBV19 and TRBJ2-1; 10 bases align to TRBD2. Germline loops: CDR1 LNHDA, CDR2 SQIVND (reference sequence). The CDR3 loop spans 16 amino acids. Germline trimming cut 3 bases from V and 10 bases from J; bases unmatched to any gene: 12. The CDR3 reads CASSITSGGGLLEQFF. CDR3 coding DNA: TGTGCCAGTAGTATTACCAGCGGGGGGGGTTTATTGGAGCAGTTCTTC.

V gene TRBV19 combines with J gene TRBJ1-2; D remains unclear. This CDR3 is 12 amino acids long. In germline, CDR1 is LNHDA, CDR2 SQIVND (reference sequence). Trimming took off 3 bases at V and 5 bases at J, with 7 bases between the two ends. CDR3 in amino acids: CASSIEVYGYTF. CDR3 DNA sequence: TGTGCCAGTAGTATCGAGGTATATGGCTACACCTTC.

The CDR3 nucleotides are TGTGCCAGCAGCTTAGGGGGGGGCAGGGGCTACAATGAGCAGTTCTTC. Translated: CASSLGGGRGYNEQFF. The gene calls are TRBV11-3 and TRBJ2-1, with D possibly being TRBD2 (7 bases). The V and J ends lost 1 base and 3 bases respectively, with 13 bases between them. The CDR3 spans 16 residues. The V gene's germline CDR1 is SGHNT and CDR2 YENEEA. Together with reference TRBV11-3 and TRBJ2-1, the CDR3 gives the full variable domain: EAGVVQSPRYKIIEKKQPVAFWCNPISGHNTLYWYLQNLGQGPELLIRYENEEAVDDSQLPKDRFSAERLKGVDSTLKIQPAELGDSAVYLCASSLGGGRGYNEQFFGPGTRLTVL.

The chain links TRBV19 to TRBJ1-3; tentatively, D is TRBD1 (6 bases). With 8 bases removed from V and 5 bases from J, the gap between germline ends came to 13 bases. The CDR3 runs to 13 residues. The V gene's germline CDR1 is LNHDA and CDR2 SQIVND (reference sequence). CDR3 in amino acids: CASWDIPRNTIYF. CDR3 coding DNA: TGTGCCAGTTGGGACATCCCCAGAAACACCATATATTTT. The whole variable domain, filled in from reference TRBV19 and TRBJ1-3, reads DGGITQSPKYLFRKEGQNVTLSCEQNLNHDAMYWYRQDPGQGLRLIYYSQIVNDFQKGDIAEGYSVSREKKESFPLTVTSAQKNPTAFYLCASWDIPRNTIYFGEGSWLTVV.

This chain links TRBV19 with TRBJ1-3; D is ambiguous. Trimming left V 6 bases short and J 8 bases short, with 17 bases between. The CDR3 consists of 14 residues. The V gene's germline CDR1 is LNHDA and CDR2 SQIVND (reference sequence). The CDR3 nucleotides are TGTGCCAGTAGCTTCCGGCGGGAAGCGGACACCATATATTTT. Protein: CASSFRREADTIYF.

This clone was found a few times. The chain couples TRBV9 to TRBJ2-3, with 13 bases that match TRBD2. The CDR3 is 18 residues long. Trimming removed 3 bases from V and 2 bases from J; junction bases left unmatched: 9. CDR1 and CDR2 from the germline V gene are SGDLS and YYNGEE. CDR3 sequence (DNA): TGTGCCAGCAGCGCCAGAGGACTAGCGGGAGTTCTCACAGATACGCAGTATTTT. This encodes CASSARGLAGVLTDTQYF.

The chain uses TRBV29-1 and TRBJ1-4, with 7 bases matching TRBD1. The trim removed 5 bases at V and 6 bases at J, leaving 6 bases unmatched. Germline CDR1 reads SQVTM; CDR2 reads ANQGSEA. The CDR3 is made up of 13 amino acids. The CDR3 DNA reads TGCAGCGTTTCGGGACAGAGGGATGAAAAACTGTTTTTT. Residues: CSVSGQRDEKLFF. Variable domain in full (rest from reference TRBV29-1 and TRBJ1-4): SAVISQKPSRDICQRGTSLTIQCQVDSQVTMMFWYRQQPGQSLTLIATANQGSEATYESGFVIDKFPISRPNLTFSTLTVSNMSPEDSSIYLCSVSGQRDEKLFFGSGTQLSVL.

This chain joins TRBV7-8 and TRBJ1-1, with 7 nucleotides matching TRBD1. Germline V gene lookup returns CDR1 SGHVS and CDR2 FQNEAQ. The CDR3 is 11 amino acids. V shed 6 bases, J shed 7 bases, and the junction held 2 bases outside the gene matches. Here the CDR3 reads CASRGDSEAFF. DNA of the CDR3: TGTGCCAGCAGGGGGGACAGTGAAGCTTTCTTT.

The V call is TRBV19, the J call TRBJ1-5, with no clear D. Trimming shortened V by 3 bases and J by 3 bases, and 15 bases separated the two germline ends. The germline V gene encodes CDR1 LNHDA and CDR2 SQIVND (reference sequence). The CDR3 extends over 16 amino acids. The CDR3 DNA sequence: TGTGCCAGTAGTATCCTACGAGAGGTCCCCAATCAGCCCCAGCATTTT. This codes for CASSILREVPNQPQHF.

This clone was detected only a few times. J is TRBJ2-7 and V is TRBV4-2; 8 nucleotides align to TRBD2. J was trimmed by 4 bases and V by 4 bases; bases with no gene match: 9. CDR1 is LGHNA and CDR2 is YNFKEQ in the germline V gene. The CDR3 is 15 residues long. DNA for the CDR3: TGTGCCAGCAGCCGCTACGGGGGGGGCACATACGAGCAGTACTTC. It specifies CASSRYGGGTYEQYF.

The rearrangement links TRBV19 to TRBJ1-4; 10 bases match TRBD1. The CDR3 is 15 amino acids. The V gene end was trimmed by 6 bases and the J gene end by 7 bases; junction bases not matched to a gene: 8. Germline loops: CDR1 LNHDA, CDR2 SQIVND (reference sequence). CDR3 nucleotides: TGTGCCAGTAGCCCGGGACAGGGGCATACTGAAAAACTGTTTTTT. Residues: CASSPGQGHTEKLFF.

The chain recombines TRBV6-4 with TRBJ2-3; 9 positions match TRBD1. The CDR3 spans 15 residues. The germline CDR1 and CDR2 sequences are MRHNA and SNTAGT. After removal of 3 bases from V and 5 bases from J, the junction contained 6 bases not matched to a gene. CDR3 protein: CASSEATGGGDTQYF. As DNA, the CDR3 is TGTGCCAGCAGTGAAGCGACAGGGGGTGGAGATACGCAGTATTTT.

The J gene is TRBJ2-3, the V gene TRBV27; no clear D. V shed 9 bases and J shed 1 base, with 8 bases lying between them. Germline CDR1 is MNHEY and CDR2 is SMNVEV (reference sequence). CDR3 length: 12 residues. The CDR3 nucleotides are TGTGCCAGTCGGGTAGGCACAGATACGCAGTATTTT. This gives the protein CASRVGTDTQYF.

The chain combines TRBV5-4 with TRBJ2-3, with D perhaps TRBD2 (6 bases). Germline assignment: CDR1 SGHNT and CDR2 YYREEE (reference sequence). V lost 0 bases and J 6 bases, leaving 8 bases between the germline ends. CDR3 length equals 13 residues. The CDR3 DNA reads as TGTGCCAGCAGCTTGGCGGGAGCGGATACGCAGTATTTT. Protein sequence: CASSLAGADTQYF.

The chain joins TRBV5-5 to TRBJ2-4; D possibly corresponds to TRBD1 (5 bases). V lost 2 bases, J lost 7 bases, and 10 bases lay in between. CDR3 length: 13 residues. Germline lookup yields CDR1 SGHKS and CDR2 YYEKEE (reference sequence). The CDR3 here is CASSFRQINIQYF. CDR3 DNA sequence: TGTGCCAGCAGCTTCAGACAGATTAACATTCAGTACTTC. Complete variable domain (other parts from reference TRBV5-5 and TRBJ2-4): DAGVTQSPTHLIKTRGQQVTLRCSPISGHKSVSWYQQVLGQGPQFIFQYYEKEERGRGNFPDRFSARQFPNYSSELNVNALLLGDSALYLCASSFRQINIQYFGAGTRLSVL.

This chain connects TRBV5-6 to TRBJ1-2; weak D call: TRBD1 (5 bases). The CDR3 consists of 13 residues. Between the trimmed V and J ends, which lost 4 bases and 3 bases, there was a span of 10 bases. The germline CDR1 and CDR2 sequences are SGHDT and YYEEEE. CDR3 coding DNA: TGTGCCAGCAGCCCCGCGGGACACTATGGCTACACCTTC. This gives the protein CASSPAGHYGYTF.

V is TRBV12-5 and J is TRBJ2-1; 15 bases match TRBD2. Germline loops: CDR1 LGHNT, CDR2 FRNRAP. There are 19 residues in the CDR3. V lost 5 bases, J lost 9 bases, and 17 bases stayed unmatched. CDR3 DNA sequence: TGTGCTAGTGGTGAAGGACTAGCGGGAGGGCTTGACTTTTCTAGTGAGCAGTTCTTC. Residues: CASGEGLAGGLDFSSEQFF.

This clone was counted a single time. The genes are TRBV28 and TRBJ2-6; the D gene is possibly TRBD1 (6 bases). V lost 5 bases and J 1 base, leaving 9 bases between the germline ends. Germline-derived CDR1 and CDR2 are MDHEN and SYDVKM. The CDR3 is 15 residues long. The CDR3 coding sequence is TGTGCCAGCAGTCGAACAGGGTCTGGGGCCAACGTCCTGACTTTC. As protein: CASSRTGSGANVLTF.

This clone appeared a few times. The rearrangement links TRBV27 to TRBJ2-1; 13 bases match TRBD2. V shed 5 bases, J shed 8 bases, and the junction held 3 bases outside the gene matches. This CDR3 comprises 14 residues. Per the germline V gene, CDR1 is MNHEY and CDR2 is SMNVEV (reference sequence). The CDR3 sequence is CASSRGLAGDEQFF. The CDR3 region has the DNA TGTGCCAGCAGTCGAGGACTAGCGGGGGATGAGCAGTTCTTC.